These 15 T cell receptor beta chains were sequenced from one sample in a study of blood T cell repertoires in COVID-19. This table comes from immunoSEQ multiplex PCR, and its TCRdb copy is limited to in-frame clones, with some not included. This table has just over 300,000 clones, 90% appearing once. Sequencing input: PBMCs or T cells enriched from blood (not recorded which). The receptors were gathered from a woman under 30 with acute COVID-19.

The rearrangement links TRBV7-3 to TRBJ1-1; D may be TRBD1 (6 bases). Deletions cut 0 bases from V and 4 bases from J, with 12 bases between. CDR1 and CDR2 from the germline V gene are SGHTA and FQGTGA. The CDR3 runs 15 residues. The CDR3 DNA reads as TGTGCCAGCAGCTTAACCGGGGGAGGGGGCACTGAAGCTTTCTTT. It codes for CASSLTGGGGTEAFF.

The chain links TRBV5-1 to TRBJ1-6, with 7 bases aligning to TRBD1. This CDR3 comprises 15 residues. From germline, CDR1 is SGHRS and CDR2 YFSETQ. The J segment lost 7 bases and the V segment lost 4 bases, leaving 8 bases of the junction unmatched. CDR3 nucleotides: TGCGCCAGCAGCGTGTATGACAGGGACAATTCACCCCTCCACTTT. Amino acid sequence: CASSVYDRDNSPLHF.

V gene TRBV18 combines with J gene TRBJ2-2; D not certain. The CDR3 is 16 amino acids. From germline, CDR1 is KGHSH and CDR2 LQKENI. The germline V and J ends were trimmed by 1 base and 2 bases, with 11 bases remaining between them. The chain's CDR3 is CASSPQTLGNTGELFF. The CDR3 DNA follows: TGTGCCAGCTCACCACAGACCCTGGGCAACACCGGGGAGCTGTTTTTT.

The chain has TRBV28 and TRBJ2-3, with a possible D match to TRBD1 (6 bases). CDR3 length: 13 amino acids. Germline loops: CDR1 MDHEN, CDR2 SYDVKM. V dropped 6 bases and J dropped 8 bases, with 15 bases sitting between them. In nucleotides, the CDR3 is TGTGCCAGCAGGGACAGTCTATTGCGTACGCAGTATTTT. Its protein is CASRDSLLRTQYF.

The CDR3 is CATVLAANTGELFF. Written as DNA, the CDR3 is TGTGCCACCGTATTAGCGGCGAACACCGGGGAGCTGTTTTTT. The chain carries TRBV6-5 and TRBJ2-2; D possibly corresponds to TRBD2 (6 bases). The germline CDR1 and CDR2 sequences are MNHEY and SVGAGI. CDR3 length: 14 residues. V was shortened by 10 bases and J by 0 bases, with 12 bases between the two germline ends.

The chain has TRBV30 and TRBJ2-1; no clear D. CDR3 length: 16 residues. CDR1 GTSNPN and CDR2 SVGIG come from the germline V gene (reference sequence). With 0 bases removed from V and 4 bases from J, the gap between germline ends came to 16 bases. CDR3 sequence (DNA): TGTGCCTGGAGTGTACTCGCGCCTAGTACGTACAATGAGCAGTTCTTC. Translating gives CAWSVLAPSTYNEQFF.

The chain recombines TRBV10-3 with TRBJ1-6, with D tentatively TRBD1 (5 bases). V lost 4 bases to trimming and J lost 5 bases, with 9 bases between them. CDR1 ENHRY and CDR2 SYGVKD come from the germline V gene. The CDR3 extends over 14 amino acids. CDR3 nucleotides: TGTGCCATCAGTGCCTCCAGGGATAATTCACCCCTCCACTTT. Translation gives CAISASRDNSPLHF.

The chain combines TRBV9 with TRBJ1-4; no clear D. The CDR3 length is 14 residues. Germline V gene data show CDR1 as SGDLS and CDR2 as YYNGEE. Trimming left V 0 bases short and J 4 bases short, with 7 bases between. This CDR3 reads CASSVGQFNEKLFF. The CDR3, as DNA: TGTGCCAGCAGCGTAGGGCAGTTTAATGAAAAACTGTTTTTT. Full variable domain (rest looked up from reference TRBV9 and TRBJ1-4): DSGVTQTPKHLITATGQRVTLRCSPRSGDLSVYWYQQSLDQGLQFLIQYYNGEERAKGNILERFSAQQFPDLHSELNLSSLELGDSALYFCASSVGQFNEKLFFGSGTQLSVL.

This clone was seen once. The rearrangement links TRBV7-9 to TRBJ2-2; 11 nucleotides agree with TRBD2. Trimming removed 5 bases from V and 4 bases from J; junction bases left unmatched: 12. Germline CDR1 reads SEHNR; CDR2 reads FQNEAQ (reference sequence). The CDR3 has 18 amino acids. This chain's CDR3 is CASSPKYRLAGLTGELFF. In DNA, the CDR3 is TGTGCCAGCAGCCCCAAGTATAGACTAGCGGGACTCACCGGGGAGCTGTTTTTT.

CDR3 region: CASSLRAQVDEKLFF. In DNA, the CDR3 is TGTGCCAGCAGCTTACGGGCACAGGTCGATGAAAAACTGTTTTTT. The genes are TRBV7-9 and TRBJ1-4; tentatively, D is TRBD1 (5 bases). This CDR3 comprises 15 residues. V lost 2 bases and J 6 bases, leaving 13 bases between the germline ends. The germline V gene encodes CDR1 SEHNR and CDR2 FQNEAQ (reference sequence).

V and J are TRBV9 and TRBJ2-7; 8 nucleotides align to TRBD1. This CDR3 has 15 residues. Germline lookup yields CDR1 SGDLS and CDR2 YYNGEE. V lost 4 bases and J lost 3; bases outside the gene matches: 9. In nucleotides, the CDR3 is TGTGCCAGCAGCTCATCGACAGGGGTCGACTACGAGCAGTACTTC. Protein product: CASSSSTGVDYEQYF.

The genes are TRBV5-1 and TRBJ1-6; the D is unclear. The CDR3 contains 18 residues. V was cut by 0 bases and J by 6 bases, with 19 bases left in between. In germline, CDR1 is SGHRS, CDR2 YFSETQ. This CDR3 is CASSLESGAAGGNSPLHF. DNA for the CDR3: TGCGCCAGCAGCTTGGAGTCTGGAGCAGCTGGCGGTAATTCACCCCTCCACTTT. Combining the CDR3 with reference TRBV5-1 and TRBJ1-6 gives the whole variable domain KAGVTQTPRYLIKTRGQQVTLSCSPISGHRSVSWYQQTPGQGLQFLFEYFSETQRNKGNFPGRFSGRQFSNSRSEMNVSTLELGDSALYLCASSLESGAAGGNSPLHFGNGTRLTVT.

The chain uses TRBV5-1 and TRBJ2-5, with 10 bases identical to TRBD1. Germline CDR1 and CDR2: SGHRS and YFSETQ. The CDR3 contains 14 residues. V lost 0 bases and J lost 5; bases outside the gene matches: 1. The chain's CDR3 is CASSLEDRGETQYF. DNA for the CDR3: TGCGCCAGCAGCTTGGAGGACAGGGGGGAGACCCAGTACTTC. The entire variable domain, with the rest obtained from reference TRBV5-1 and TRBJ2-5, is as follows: KAGVTQTPRYLIKTRGQQVTLSCSPISGHRSVSWYQQTPGQGLQFLFEYFSETQRNKGNFPGRFSGRQFSNSRSEMNVSTLELGDSALYLCASSLEDRGETQYFGPGTRLLVL.

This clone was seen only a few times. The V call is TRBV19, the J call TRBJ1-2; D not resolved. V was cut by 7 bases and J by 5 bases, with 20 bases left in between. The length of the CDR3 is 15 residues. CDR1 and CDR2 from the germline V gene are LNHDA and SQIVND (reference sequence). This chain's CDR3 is CASTSAGLRDYGYTF. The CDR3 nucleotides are TGTGCCAGTACCTCGGCGGGATTGAGGGATTATGGCTACACCTTC.

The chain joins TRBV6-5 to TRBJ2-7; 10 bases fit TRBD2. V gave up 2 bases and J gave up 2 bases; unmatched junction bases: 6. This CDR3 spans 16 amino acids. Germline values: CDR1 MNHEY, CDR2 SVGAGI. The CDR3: CASSYGLAGVAYEQYF. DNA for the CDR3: TGTGCCAGCAGTTACGGTCTAGCGGGAGTGGCCTACGAGCAGTACTTC.